The clone carrying this T cell receptor beta chain was recorded at least ten times. Its target is unknown. The junction shows a germline mismatch at one end, possibly a read error. The data belong to a study of early T cells in non-severe SARS-CoV-2 infection. General study results and limits: Matching with VDJdb favored anti-spike CD8 responses (missing private and CD4 specificities).

TCRdb fed the 5' RACE reads into MiXCR, producing one record per CDR3 protein. The sample gives tens of thousands of distinct CDR3 sequences, roughly 6% of which show up once; roughly 7.8% is in the top ten. The sequence was obtained from an adult who was a healthcare worker with PCR-confirmed SARS-CoV-2 infection or an uninfected control (not recorded which). The sequenced sample consisted of whole blood.

The CDR3 DNA reads as TGTGCCAGCAGTTTAACCACGTACCGGTCTGCCAAAGAGGCCCAGTACTTC. This gives the protein CASSLTTYRSAKEAQYF. The chain has TRBV28 and TRBJ2-5; no clear D. Looked up from germline, CDR1 is MDHEN and CDR2 is SYDVKM. The CDR3 runs to 17 residues.